The source of this T cell receptor (beta chain) is a study of blood T cell repertoires in COVID-19. Study summary: Italy, Spain and the United States were the sources of the convalescent and acute COVID-19 samples.

This clone was seen once. The participants were between about 18 and 90 years old and came from under 25 US areas. In assigning cohorts, the study relied on participant-reported clinical history. Data came from immunoSEQ multiplex PCR; TCRdb stores just in-frame clones and leaves some out. This table holds about 220,000 clones, 85% to 90% found once. This TCR was sampled from a woman between 18 and 30 years old in a cohort exposed to, infected with or recovered from COVID-19 (not recorded which). Sequencing input: PBMCs or T cells enriched from blood (not recorded which).

The CDR3 nucleotides are TGCAGCGTTGGAGGACAGCTTTACACTGAAGCTTTCTTT. It translates to CSVGGQLYTEAFF. The chain links TRBV29-1 to TRBJ1-1; D perhaps matches TRBD1 (6 bases). V lost 4 bases and J 3 bases, leaving 12 bases between the germline ends. Germline V lookup: CDR1 SQVTM, CDR2 ANQGSEA. The CDR3 has 13 residues.